The 20 T cell receptor beta chains below come from one sample, sequenced in a study of STAT3 mutations in large granular lymphocyte leukemia. Broader study findings: At least one immunodominant TCR beta clonotype appeared in every T-cell large granular lymphocyte leukemia patient.

These TCRs' antigens remain unknown. Measured with immunoSEQ multiplex PCR; TCRdb has only the in-frame clones, and not every one. The sample yields roughly 13,000 clones, about 88% seen once. Input material: peripheral blood mononuclear cells. The receptors stem from a man aged 40-49 years with T-cell large granular lymphocyte leukemia. Some clones in this sample may be carry-over from other donors' samples.

The V gene is TRBV15, the J gene TRBJ2-7, with D perhaps TRBD1 (5 bases). CDR1 LNHNV and CDR2 YYDKDF come from the germline V gene (reference sequence). Trimming took off 0 bases at V and 7 bases at J, with 10 bases between the two ends. CDR3 length: 13 amino acids. CDR3: CATSRDGAWEQYF. DNA for the CDR3: TGTGCCACCAGCAGAGATGGGGCGTGGGAGCAGTACTTC. The whole variable domain, remainder taken from reference TRBV15 and TRBJ2-7, is DAMVIQNPRYQVTQFGKPVTLSCSQTLNHNVMYWYQQKSSQAPKLLFHYYDKDFNNEADTPDNFQSRRPNTSFCFLDIRSPGLGDTAMYLCATSRDGAWEQYFGPGTRLTVT.

The genes are TRBV5-1 and TRBJ2-2; D is unclear. Deletions cut 1 base from V and 3 bases from J, with 10 bases between. CDR1 and CDR2 (germline): SGHRS, YFSETQ. The CDR3 loop spans 15 amino acids. The CDR3 sequence: CASSLQGSDTGELFF. In DNA, the CDR3 is TGCGCCAGCAGCTTGCAAGGGTCGGACACCGGGGAGCTGTTTTTT.

The chain couples TRBV4-3 to TRBJ1-5, with D maybe TRBD1 (6 bases). CDR3 length: 13 residues. Germline lookup yields CDR1 LGHNA and CDR2 YSLEER. Trimming stripped 6 bases from V and 5 bases from J, with 11 bases between. The CDR3 DNA sequence: TGCGCCAGCAGTCGGACAGCAGATCAGCCCCAGCATTTT. Amino acid sequence: CASSRTADQPQHF.

This chain uses TRBV6-5 with TRBJ2-7; D is possibly TRBD2 (6 bases). The CDR3 consists of 15 residues. V lost 0 bases, J lost 2 bases, and 11 bases lay in between. CDR1 is MNHEY, CDR2 SVGAGI, per germline. This CDR3 reads CASSYSGREAYEQYF. CDR3 sequence (DNA): TGTGCCAGCAGTTACTCAGGCAGGGAGGCCTACGAGCAGTACTTC.

This clone was recorded once. V is TRBV6-5 and J is TRBJ1-2; D may be TRBD1 (5 bases). From germline, CDR1 is MNHEY and CDR2 SVGAGI. The CDR3 spans 15 residues. V lost 5 bases and J lost 6, with 19 bases in between. This chain's CDR3 is CASSPGGLRSDGYTF. CDR3 coding DNA: TGTGCCAGCAGTCCCGGGGGATTGAGGTCCGATGGCTACACCTTC.

This clone was recorded once. The genes are TRBV7-9 and TRBJ2-5; the match to TRBD1 covers 7 bases. After removal of 4 bases from V and 0 bases from J, the junction contained 17 bases not matched to a gene. The CDR3 runs 19 residues. The germline V gene encodes CDR1 SEHNR and CDR2 FQNEAQ (reference sequence). DNA of the CDR3: TGTGCCAGCAGCTCACCCGCCCCCCCGCGACAGGGAGACCAAGAGACCCAGTACTTC. Its protein product is CASSSPAPPRQGDQETQYF.

This chain uses TRBV4-2 with TRBJ1-6; 8 positions agree with TRBD1. V dropped 4 bases and J dropped 9; count of bases not matched to a gene: 11. Germline CDR1 LGHNA, CDR2 YNFKEQ. The CDR3 totals 16 residues. The CDR3 DNA reads as TGTGCCAGCAGCCCCCTAGAAGGACAGGGCGCTTCACCCCTCCACTTT. This gives the protein CASSPLEGQGASPLHF.

This chain connects TRBV19 to TRBJ1-5; D remains ambiguous. The CDR3 sequence is 14 residues long. Deletions cut 3 bases from V and 1 base from J, with 7 bases between. Germline V gene sequence: CDR1 LNHDA, CDR2 SQIVND (reference sequence). The CDR3 DNA is TGTGCCAGTAGTATGAGGCTGAGCAATCAGCCCCAGCATTTT. Residues: CASSMRLSNQPQHF.

The rearrangement uses TRBV4-3 and TRBJ2-7; D possibly matches TRBD1 or TRBD2 (5 bases each). CDR1 is LGHNA and CDR2 is YSLEER in the germline V gene. The CDR3 runs to 15 residues. The germline V and J ends were trimmed by 0 bases and 6 bases, with 15 bases remaining between them. The CDR3 nucleotides read TGCGCCAGCAGCCAAGATAATGGGGGAAATCGCGAGCAGTACTTC. As protein: CASSQDNGGNREQYF.

The genes are TRBV19 and TRBJ1-5, with a possible D match to TRBD1 (6 bases). CDR1 and CDR2 (germline): LNHDA, SQIVND (reference sequence). The V gene lost 5 bases and the J gene lost 1 base, with 9 bases spanning the gap. This CDR3 is 14 amino acids long. CDR3 nucleotides: TGTGCCAGTAGTGTCACAGGGAGCAATCAGCCCCAGCATTTT. Translation: CASSVTGSNQPQHF. Supplemented by reference TRBV19 and TRBJ1-5, the full variable domain reads DGGITQSPKYLFRKEGQNVTLSCEQNLNHDAMYWYRQDPGQGLRLIYYSQIVNDFQKGDIAEGYSVSREKKESFPLTVTSAQKNPTAFYLCASSVTGSNQPQHFGDGTRLSIL.

V is TRBV10-2 and J is TRBJ1-5, with 10 bases matching TRBD1. Germline CDR1 is WSHSY and CDR2 is SAAADI. The CDR3 length is 17 residues. J was trimmed by 6 bases and V by 2 bases; bases with no gene match: 10. CDR3 DNA: TGCGCCAGCAGTGAGAATGCCGGGACAGGGGTAAGTCAGCCCCAGCATTTT. As protein: CASSENAGTGVSQPQHF.

The J gene is TRBJ2-3, the V gene TRBV6-6; tentatively, D is TRBD2 (7 bases). In germline, CDR1 is MNHNY, CDR2 SVGAGI (reference sequence). The CDR3 has 16 residues. Between the trimmed V and J ends, which lost 2 bases and 3 bases, there was a span of 15 bases. The CDR3, as DNA: TGTGCCAGCAGTTACAGCCCAGGGAGGGGGACAGATACGCAGTATTTT. Translated: CASSYSPGRGTDTQYF.

The chain links TRBV5-4 to TRBJ1-2; D might be TRBD1 (6 bases). V lost 4 bases and J 8 bases, leaving 12 bases between the germline ends. Germline V lookup: CDR1 SGHNT, CDR2 YYREEE (reference sequence). This CDR3 region has 12 residues. CDR3 sequence reads: CASSPDRGGYTF. CDR3 DNA: TGTGCCAGCAGCCCGGATAGGGGGGGCTACACCTTC. The full variable domain, with the rest looked up from reference TRBV5-4 and TRBJ1-2, is ETGVTQSPTHLIKTRGQQVTLRCSSQSGHNTVSWYQQALGQGPQFIFQYYREEENGRGNFPPRFSGLQFPNYSSELNVNALELDDSALYLCASSPDRGGYTFGSGTRLTVV.

The chain couples TRBV18 to TRBJ2-2; 7 bases agree with TRBD1. This CDR3 comprises 14 residues. Trimming at V came to 11 bases and at J to 2 bases, leaving 8 bases not matched to a gene. CDR1 and CDR2 from the germline V gene are KGHSH and LQKENI. The CDR3 reads CASSRGRNTGELFF. CDR3 DNA: TGTGCCTCCTCGAGGGGGCGAAACACCGGGGAGCTGTTTTTT.

The chain links TRBV25-1 to TRBJ1-2; 7 bases map to TRBD1. The V and J ends lost 2 bases and 2 bases, in that order; junction bases with no gene match: 8. CDR3 size: 16 residues. Per the germline V gene, CDR1 is MGHDK and CDR2 is SYGVNS. The chain's CDR3 is CASSEGGAGGNYGYTF. Written as DNA, the CDR3 is TGTGCCAGCAGTGAAGGAGGGGCAGGGGGAAACTATGGCTACACCTTC.

V and J are TRBV29-1 and TRBJ2-1; D uncertain. Germline CDR1 is SQVTM and CDR2 is ANQGSEA. The CDR3 has 13 amino acids. Trimming took off 0 bases at V and 7 bases at J, with 10 bases between the two ends. CDR3 DNA: TGCAGCGTTGAAGAGGGCGTAAGAAATGAGCAGTTCTTC. Amino acids: CSVEEGVRNEQFF.

The rearrangement links TRBV10-3 to TRBJ1-5; tentative D call: TRBD1 (5 bases). Trimming pared 0 bases from V and 4 bases from J, leaving 16 bases between. Germline assignment: CDR1 ENHRY and CDR2 SYGVKD. The CDR3 consists of 17 residues. In DNA form, the CDR3 reads TGTGCCATCAGTGAGTCCTCCGGGACGTCTAATAATCAGCCCCAGCATTTT. It translates to CAISESSGTSNNQPQHF.

The chain combines TRBV28 with TRBJ2-7, with no clear D. V dropped 5 bases and J dropped 0 bases, with 20 bases sitting between them. Germline V gene sequence: CDR1 MDHEN, CDR2 SYDVKM. The CDR3 has 17 residues. The CDR3 here is CASSTQFEVRSSYEQYF. CDR3 coding DNA: TGTGCCAGCAGTACCCAATTTGAGGTCCGAAGCTCCTACGAGCAGTACTTC.

V and J are TRBV6-6 and TRBJ1-5, with D unclear. CDR1 is MNHNY and CDR2 is SVGAGI in the germline V gene (reference sequence). V was trimmed by 7 bases and J by 2 bases, leaving 12 bases between them. The CDR3 totals 14 residues. The CDR3 DNA follows: TGTGCCAGCACCAGCGGGGATGGCAATCAGCCCCAGCATTTT. Translation gives CASTSGDGNQPQHF.

The chain recombines TRBV7-9 with TRBJ2-1, with 12 bases identical to TRBD1. J was trimmed by 8 bases and V by 1 base; bases with no gene match: 3. CDR3 length: 15 amino acids. Per germline, CDR1 SEHNR and CDR2 FQNEAQ (reference sequence). The CDR3 DNA follows: TGTGCCAGCAGCTTAGGTGGGACAGGGGGCGATGAGCAGTTCTTC. As protein: CASSLGGTGGDEQFF. Looking up the rest from reference TRBV7-9 and TRBJ2-1 gives the full variable domain: DTGVSQNPRHKITKRGQNVTFRCDPISEHNRLYWYRQTLGQGPEFLTYFQNEAQLEKSRLLSDRFSAERPKGSFSTLEIQRTEQGDSAMYLCASSLGGTGGDEQFFGPGTRLTVL.